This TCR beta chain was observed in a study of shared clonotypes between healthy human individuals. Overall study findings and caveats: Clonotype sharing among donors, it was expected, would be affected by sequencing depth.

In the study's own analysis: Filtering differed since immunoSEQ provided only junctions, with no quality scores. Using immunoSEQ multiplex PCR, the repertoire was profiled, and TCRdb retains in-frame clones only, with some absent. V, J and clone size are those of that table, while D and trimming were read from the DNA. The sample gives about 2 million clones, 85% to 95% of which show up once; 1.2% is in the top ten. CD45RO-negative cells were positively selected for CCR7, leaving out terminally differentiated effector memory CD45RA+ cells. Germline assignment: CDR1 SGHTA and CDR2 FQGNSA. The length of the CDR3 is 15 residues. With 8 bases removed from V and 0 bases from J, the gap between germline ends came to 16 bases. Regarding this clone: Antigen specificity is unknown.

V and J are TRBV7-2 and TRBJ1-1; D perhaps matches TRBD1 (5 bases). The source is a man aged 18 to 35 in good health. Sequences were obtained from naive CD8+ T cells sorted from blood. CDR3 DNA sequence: TGTGCCAGCGGTCGCTTTGGGGGGTTGAACACTGAAGCTTTCTTT. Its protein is CASGRFGGLNTEAFF.